This passage covers 18 T cell receptor beta chains from one sample sequenced in a study of control samples from healthy donors and cancer patients. Sequenced by immunoSEQ multiplex PCR; TCRdb stores in-frame clones only, minus some. The top ten hold about 1.6% of the sample, which has 150,000 to 200,000 clones, about 93% seen once. Material for sequencing was blood. The receptors here all came from a man aged 18 to 35 in good health.

The rearrangement joins TRBV6-5 to TRBJ1-1; D is undetermined. There are 12 residues in the CDR3. Germline V gene data show CDR1 as MNHEY and CDR2 as SVGAGI. V was pared by 6 bases and J by 3 bases, with 8 bases between. In nucleotides, the CDR3 is TGTGCCAGCAGCCTCCGGGACACTGAAGCTTTCTTT. Translation gives CASSLRDTEAFF.

The J gene is TRBJ1-1, the V gene TRBV5-5, with D maybe TRBD1 (5 bases). Per the germline V gene, CDR1 is SGHKS and CDR2 is YYEKEE (reference sequence). The CDR3 is made up of 13 amino acids. The V end lost 0 bases, the J end lost 5 bases, and 8 bases lay between the germline ends. CDR3 sequence (DNA): TGTGCCAGCAGCTTGGTAGGGGAAACTGAAGCTTTCTTT. Its translation is CASSLVGETEAFF.

The genes are TRBV6-1 and TRBJ1-2; TRBD1 is a possible D gene (5 bases). The CDR3 consists of 14 residues. Trimming shortened V by 2 bases and J by 4 bases, and 11 bases separated the two germline ends. Germline assignment: CDR1 MNHNS and CDR2 SASEGT. CDR3 nucleotide sequence: TGTGCCAGCAGTGAACTGCAGGGTTTCTATGGCTACACCTTC. Residues: CASSELQGFYGYTF.

V is TRBV5-1 and J is TRBJ2-2; TRBD1 matches 7 bases. The ends lost 5 bases at V and 5 bases at J; junction bases unmatched: 9. CDR1 SGHRS and CDR2 YFSETQ come from the germline V gene. The CDR3 extends over 15 amino acids. The CDR3: CASRPTGQRTGELFF. DNA of the CDR3: TGCGCCAGCAGGCCTACGGGACAGAGGACCGGGGAGCTGTTTTTT.

The chain has TRBV4-1 and TRBJ2-4; 10 nucleotides line up with TRBD1. From germline, CDR1 is MGHRA and CDR2 YSYEKL. Trimming removed 6 bases from V and 7 bases from J; junction bases left unmatched: 12. The CDR3 totals 16 residues. The CDR3 DNA follows: TGCGCCAGCAGGATAGGGACAGGGGAGATTAGGAACATTCAGTACTTC. This codes for CASRIGTGEIRNIQYF.

The V call is TRBV4-1, the J call TRBJ2-5; TRBD2 matches 7 bases. CDR3 size: 15 residues. Germline V CDR1 and CDR2: MGHRA, YSYEKL. J lost 3 bases, V lost 6 bases, and 10 bases had no gene match. The CDR3: CASSSSGPGKETQYF. DNA for the CDR3: TGCGCCAGCAGTTCTAGCGGCCCCGGGAAAGAGACCCAGTACTTC.

As DNA, the CDR3 is TGTGCCAGCAGCCAAGGGGTCGGACTAGCGTCTCCAGATACGCAGTATTTT. This translates into CASSQGVGLASPDTQYF. The V gene is TRBV14, the J gene TRBJ2-3; TRBD2 matches 9 bases. Germline lookup yields CDR1 SGHDN and CDR2 FVKESK. Germline trimming cut 1 base from V and 4 bases from J; bases unmatched to any gene: 9. There are 17 residues in the CDR3.

V is TRBV19 and J is TRBJ1-1; no clear D gene. This CDR3 has 15 amino acids. The germline V and J ends were trimmed by 4 bases and 3 bases, with 15 bases remaining between them. Looked up from germline, CDR1 is LNHDA and CDR2 is SQIVND (reference sequence). The CDR3 protein is CASSTFSSRDTEAFF. CDR3 nucleotides: TGTGCCAGTAGTACGTTCTCGTCGAGGGACACTGAAGCTTTCTTT.

The chain recombines TRBV9 with TRBJ1-1, with a possible D match to TRBD1 (6 bases). CDR1 and CDR2 (germline): SGDLS, YYNGEE. CDR3 length equals 16 residues. V lost 3 bases to trimming and J lost 0 bases, with 15 bases between them. CDR3 bases: TGTGCCAGCAGCGACGCAGGGGCGGGACTGAACACTGAAGCTTTCTTT. Translation gives CASSDAGAGLNTEAFF.

The chain employs TRBV9 and TRBJ2-5, with 7 bases aligning to TRBD1. Trimming cost V 0 bases and J 5 bases; bases outside gene matches: 7. The germline CDR1 and CDR2 sequences are SGDLS and YYNGEE. The CDR3 sequence is 15 residues long. This chain's CDR3 is CASSVGDRDGETQYF. In DNA form, the CDR3 reads TGTGCCAGCAGCGTAGGAGACAGGGACGGGGAGACCCAGTACTTC.

This clone was detected only a few times. The final CDR3 position lacks the conserved phenylalanine or tryptophan, pointing to a likely read error. The DNA is left out, because the CDR3 cannot be placed on it with certainty; the CDR3 is given as TCRdb lists it. The V and J genes are TRBV21-1 and TRBJ2-7; the table calls TRBD2, which could not be checked here. TRBV21-1 is a pseudogene segment. The CDR3 spans 14 amino acids, including both terminal residues. CDR3 sequence reads: CASSKARGLGWQAG.

This chain links TRBV5-1 with TRBJ2-5; D is tentatively TRBD1 or TRBD2 (5 bases each). The ends were cut back, 4 bases at V and 1 base at J, with 14 bases in the middle. The germline V gene has CDR1 SGHRS and CDR2 YFSETQ. This CDR3 is 15 amino acids long. The CDR3 loop reads CASSQYTGLQETQYF. CDR3 DNA: TGCGCCAGCAGCCAATACACGGGGCTCCAAGAGACCCAGTACTTC.

CDR3 coding DNA: TGCAGTGCTAGTCGTTCAGGGTATGAAGCTTTCTTT. It codes for CSASRSGYEAFF. The chain couples TRBV20-1 to TRBJ1-1; TRBD1 is a possible D gene (5 bases). The ends were cut back, 3 bases at V and 7 bases at J, with 12 bases in the middle. This CDR3 spans 12 amino acids. The V gene's germline CDR1 is DFQATT and CDR2 SNEGSKA (reference sequence).

This rearrangement joins TRBV5-4 to TRBJ1-2, with D perhaps TRBD1 (5 bases). The CDR3 has 11 amino acids. Germline V gene sequence: CDR1 SGHNT, CDR2 YYREEE (reference sequence). V lost 4 bases and J 7 bases, leaving 8 bases between the germline ends. The CDR3 sequence: CASSPGGGYTF. CDR3 DNA: TGTGCCAGCAGCCCCGGGGGTGGCTACACCTTC.

V and J are TRBV27 and TRBJ2-2; D tentatively reads TRBD1 or TRBD2 (6 bases each). Germline loops: CDR1 MNHEY, CDR2 SMNVEV (reference sequence). V gave up 6 bases and J gave up 2 bases, with 13 bases separating them. This CDR3 region has 15 residues. The CDR3 DNA sequence: TGTGCCAGCAGCCTATGGGGGGCTAACACCGGGGAGCTGTTTTTT. Residues: CASSLWGANTGELFF.

The chain uses TRBV7-3 and TRBJ2-1; TRBD1 matches at 10 bases. With 4 bases clipped from V and 12 bases from J, the junction kept 6 bases outside the gene matches. CDR1 is SGHTA and CDR2 is FQGTGA in the germline V gene. This CDR3 spans 13 amino acids. The CDR3 DNA follows: TGTGCCAGCAGCTCCGACAGGGGGCGGGCGCAGTTCTTC. Protein sequence: CASSSDRGRAQFF.

In its sample, this clone was seen a few times. The genes are TRBV6-5 and TRBJ1-5, with TRBD1 as a possible D gene (6 bases). The CDR3 extends over 12 amino acids. V dropped 9 bases and J dropped 2 bases, with 8 bases sitting between them. The germline V gene encodes CDR1 MNHEY and CDR2 SVGAGI. In nucleotides, the CDR3 is TGTGCCAGTCACAGGGGCAATCAGCCCCAGCATTTT. It translates to CASHRGNQPQHF.

V and J are TRBV6-5 and TRBJ2-4; D is undetermined. Trimming left V 6 bases short and J 0 bases short, with 12 bases between. The CDR3 is made up of 15 amino acids. CDR1 MNHEY and CDR2 SVGAGI come from the germline V gene. The chain's CDR3 is CASRGILAAKNIQYF. The DNA of the CDR3 is TGTGCCAGCAGGGGAATTCTGGCAGCCAAAAACATTCAGTACTTC.